Following are 5 T cell receptor beta chains from one sample sequenced in a study of OX40 agonist ivuxolimab in advanced cancers. Here immunoSEQ multiplex PCR was the method, and the copy in TCRdb shows in-frame clones only, minus some. The sample includes under 85,000 clones, about 73% seen only once; the top ten take roughly 5.4%. Source: CD4+ or CD8+ T cells sorted from blood, taken in a trial of the OX40 agonist ivuxolimab. The receptors come from an adult with an advanced solid tumor such as melanoma, head and neck, liver or kidney cancer.

The V gene is TRBV4-3, the J gene TRBJ1-2, with 8 bases matching TRBD1. V shed 0 bases, J shed 7 bases, and the junction held 7 bases outside the gene matches. The CDR3 is made up of 15 amino acids. From germline, CDR1 is LGHNA and CDR2 YSLEER. The CDR3 is CASSQEPGGATGYTF. The CDR3 nucleotides read TGCGCCAGCAGCCAAGAACCAGGGGGCGCGACTGGCTACACCTTC.

The chain joins TRBV29-1 to TRBJ2-2, with D perhaps matching TRBD1 or TRBD2 (5 bases each). Trimming shortened V by 4 bases and J by 6 bases, and 12 bases separated the two germline ends. In germline, CDR1 is SQVTM, CDR2 ANQGSEA. The CDR3 length is 13 residues. The CDR3 sequence: CSVVDGTAGELFF. The CDR3 bases are TGCAGCGTTGTGGACGGGACCGCCGGGGAGCTGTTTTTT.

V usage is TRBV19 and J usage is TRBJ2-5; either TRBD1 or TRBD2 may fit D (5 bases each). Germline assignment: CDR1 LNHDA and CDR2 SQIVND (reference sequence). Trimming removed 3 bases at V and 5 bases at J, with 13 bases between. The CDR3 has 14 amino acids. Here the CDR3 reads CASSMSGSGETQYF. CDR3 nucleotides: TGTGCCAGTAGTATGTCAGGGTCGGGGGAGACCCAGTACTTC.

The sample holds one count of this clone. The genes are TRBV20-1 and TRBJ2-7; D remains unclear. V dropped 6 bases and J dropped 6 bases, with 12 bases sitting between them. Germline loops: CDR1 DFQATT, CDR2 SNEGSKA (reference sequence). This CDR3 contains 11 residues. CDR3 nucleotide sequence: TGCAGTGCCTTCCGATTCCCCGAGCAGTACTTC. Translation: CSAFRFPEQYF.

This clone has just a few counts. V is TRBV30 and J is TRBJ2-1; a possible D gene is TRBD1 (5 bases). V lost 6 bases and J 2 bases, leaving 14 bases between the germline ends. Looked up from germline, CDR1 is GTSNPN and CDR2 is SVGIG (reference sequence). This CDR3 spans 14 amino acids. CDR3 in DNA: TGTGCCTGCCTACCGGCAGGGACCTACAATGAGCAGTTCTTC. As protein: CACLPAGTYNEQFF.